The entry that follows covers one T cell receptor beta chain sequence. Using immunoSEQ multiplex PCR, the repertoire was profiled, and TCRdb retains in-frame clones only, with some absent. The sample includes about 470,000 clones, roughly 83% of them seen just once. CDR3 length: 15 residues. Germline V gives CDR1 MDHEN, CDR2 SYDVKM. V dropped 9 bases and J dropped 2 bases, with 20 bases sitting between them. This entry comes from a study of shared clonotypes between healthy human individuals. Background on the study: The study enrolled two women and three men aged 18 to 49.

Sequencing used PBMCs. The chain recombines TRBV28 with TRBJ2-7, with D tentatively TRBD2 (5 bases). The receptor comes from a woman aged 40 to 50 in good health. Some clones in this sample may be carry-over from other donors' samples. CDR3 region: CASKQRAVPTYEQYF. CDR3 DNA sequence: TGTGCCAGTAAGCAACGAGCGGTACCTACCTACGAGCAGTACTTC.